This TCR beta chain was captured by sequencing in a study of technical replicates of blood from a few donors. This CDR3 comprises 14 residues. With 9 bases clipped from V and 7 bases from J, the junction kept 10 bases outside the gene matches. Germline assignment: CDR1 MNHNS and CDR2 SASEGT. The repertoire was sequenced with immunoSEQ multiplex PCR; TCRdb's copy has only in-frame clones and lacks some. The table has approximately 82,000 clones, roughly 95% seen once. The sequenced material came from T cells isolated from PBMCs. This sequence originates from a human donor in good health. This chain uses TRBV6-1 with TRBJ2-1; 9 bases map to TRBD2. Here the CDR3 DNA reads TGTGCCAGTCAGCCAGGGCTAGCGGGGAATGAGCAGTTCTTC. Its protein product is CASQPGLAGNEQFF.